The rows below give T cell receptor beta chains drawn from one sample of a study of blood T cell repertoires in COVID-19. Here immunoSEQ multiplex PCR was the method, and the copy in TCRdb shows in-frame clones only, minus some. The sample includes around 300,000 clones, nearly 90% of them seen just once. Specimen: PBMCs or T cells enriched from blood (not recorded which). The receptors here all came from a woman under 30 with acute COVID-19. The CDR3 runs from the conserved cysteine through the conserved F or W. D genes are given only for firm matches. The size entry is marked missing in some rows and otherwise reads once, few, many or a size class.

J | V | size | D | CDR3 | DNA
TRBJ1-3 | TRBV7-9 | - | TRBD1 | CASSLGQELAGNTIYF | TGTGCCAGCAGCCTCGGACAGGAGCTCGCTGGAAACACCATATATTTT
TRBJ1-5 | TRBV30 | - | - | CAWGSSGSNQPQHF | TGTGCCTGGGGTTCGTCAGGGAGCAATCAGCCCCAGCATTTT
TRBJ1-2 | TRBV28 | - | TRBD1 | CASSTPGGEGYGYTF | TGTGCCAGCAGCACCCCAGGGGGCGAGGGCTATGGCTACACCTTC
TRBJ2-3 | TRBV24-1 | - | TRBD1 | CATSETGTGGTDTQYF | TGTGCCACCAGTGAAACCGGGACAGGGGGCACAGATACGCAGTATTTT
TRBJ2-7 | TRBV11-2 | few | TRBD1 | CASSLKGTGVSYEQYF | TGTGCCAGCAGCCTAAAGGGGACAGGGGTTTCCTACGAGCAGTACTTC
TRBJ2-3 | TRBV28 | - | - | CASSLAGGTDTQYF | TGTGCCAGCAGTTTGGCAGGGGGCACAGATACGCAGTATTTT
TRBJ2-7 | TRBV15 | - | - | CATSSNRDGGYEQYF | TGTGCCACCAGCAGCAACAGAGACGGAGGCTACGAGCAGTACTTC
TRBJ2-3 | TRBV10-3 | once | TRBD2 | CAISGRVEREEPDTQYF | TGTGCCATCAGTGGTCGTGTCGAGCGGGAGGAACCAGATACGCAGTATTTT
TRBJ1-6 | TRBV3-1/TRBV3-2 | once | - | CASSIINSPLHF | TGTGCCAGCAGTATAATAAATTCACCCCTCCACTTT
TRBJ2-3 | TRBV27 | - | TRBD2 | CASSLKLAGGISNTQYF | TGTGCCAGCAGTCTCAAACTAGCGGGAGGAATTTCAAATACGCAGTATTTT
TRBJ1-2 | TRBV15 | - | - | CATGRGAEGYTF | TGTGCCACCGGGAGGGGGGCGGAGGGCTACACCTTC
TRBJ1-2 | TRBV5-1 | few | - | CASSLEGEGGYTF | TGCGCCAGCAGCTTGGAGGGGGAGGGTGGCTACACCTTC
TRBJ2-2 | TRBV3-1/TRBV3-2 | - | TRBD2 | CASLSGYTGELFF | TGTGCCAGTCTTAGCGGGTACACCGGGGAGCTGTTTTTT
TRBJ1-5 | TRBV4-1 | - | TRBD1 | CASSQDNQWTGSNQPQHF | TGCGCCAGCAGCCAAGATAATCAGTGGACAGGGTCCAATCAGCCCCAGCATTTT
TRBJ2-3 | TRBV11-2 | - | TRBD2 | CASSLRGRAPDTQYF | TGTGCCAGCAGCTTACGCGGGAGGGCCCCAGATACGCAGTATTTT
TRBJ2-1 | TRBV4-3 | - | - | CASSQGSGVYNEQFF | TGCGCCAGCAGCCAAGGCAGCGGAGTCTACAATGAGCAGTTCTTC
TRBJ2-1 | TRBV5-8 | - | - | CASSLGEALLDDEQFF | TGTGCCAGCAGCTTGGGGGAGGCTTTGTTGGATGATGAGCAGTTCTTC
TRBJ1-2 | TRBV19 | - | - | CASTIYSDSSYGYTF | TGTGCCAGTACAATCTACTCCGACAGCAGCTATGGCTACACCTTC
TRBJ2-7 | TRBV7-9 | - | TRBD2 | CASSGGTSGIYEQYF | TGTGCCAGCAGCGGAGGGACTAGCGGGATCTACGAGCAGTACTTC
TRBJ2-1 | TRBV28 | - | TRBD2 | CASSPLAGGHNEQFF | TGTGCCAGCAGTCCCCTAGCGGGGGGCCACAATGAGCAGTTCTTC
TRBJ2-1 | TRBV28 | - | TRBD2 | CASGRTRLFF | TGTGCCAGTGGTCGGACTAGGCTCTTCTTC
TRBJ2-6 | TRBV4-2 | - | TRBD2 | CASSQDVVAGGSPGANVLTF | TGTGCCAGCAGCCAAGATGTAGTAGCGGGGGGATCTCCTGGGGCCAACGTCCTGACTTTC
TRBJ2-1 | TRBV9 | - | - | CASSVDRSSYNEQFF | TGTGCCAGCAGCGTAGACAGAAGCTCCTACAATGAGCAGTTCTTC
TRBJ2-5 | TRBV3-1/TRBV3-2 | - | TRBD2 | CASSQGSVAGAGETQYF | TGTGCCAGCAGCCAAGGATCAGTAGCGGGAGCGGGTGAGACCCAGTACTTC
TRBJ2-7 | TRBV7-2 | - | TRBD2 | CASSLGPSGRAYEQYF | TGTGCCAGCAGCTTAGGACCTAGCGGGAGAGCGTACGAGCAGTACTTC
TRBJ2-7 | TRBV9 | - | - | CASSVDVDSSYEQYF | TGTGCCAGCAGCGTAGATGTCGACAGTTCCTACGAGCAGTACTTC
TRBJ2-4 | TRBV3-1/TRBV3-2 | - | TRBD2 | CASSEGLAGGLLLAKNIQYF | TGTGCCAGCAGCGAAGGACTAGCGGGAGGGCTCCTCTTAGCCAAAAACATTCAGTACTTC
TRBJ1-3 | TRBV27 | - | - | CASSLGADSGNTIYF | TGTGCCAGCAGTTTGGGGGCCGACTCTGGAAACACCATATATTTT
TRBJ2-7 | TRBV5-4 | - | TRBD1 | CASSSRQGKYEQYF | TGTGCCAGCAGCTCTAGACAGGGGAAGTACGAGCAGTACTTC
TRBJ2-2 | TRBV5-6 | many | TRBD1 | CASRGRRTGELFF | TGTGCCAGTAGGGGGCGCCGCACCGGGGAGCTGTTTTTT
TRBJ1-1 | TRBV5-4 | - | - | CASTWGGLNTEAFF | TGTGCCAGCACGTGGGGAGGTTTGAACACTGAAGCTTTCTTT
TRBJ2-7 | TRBV6-2/TRBV6-3 | - | - | CASSYSLVGREQYF | TGTGCCAGCAGTTACTCGCTAGTAGGTCGCGAGCAGTACTTC
TRBJ1-1 | TRBV6-5 | - | - | CAGRQATEAFF | TGTGCCGGAAGACAGGCCACTGAAGCTTTCTTT
TRBJ2-7 | TRBV6-2/TRBV6-3 | - | TRBD2 | CASSYSRAGGPVSYEQYF | TGTGCCAGCAGTTACTCGAGGGCGGGAGGGCCTGTCTCCTACGAGCAGTACTTC
TRBJ2-5 | TRBV2 | - | - | CASSSPNQETQYF | TGTGCCAGCAGTTCCCCTAATCAAGAGACCCAGTACTTC
TRBJ2-7 | TRBV10-3 | - | - | CAISESKSSYEQYF | TGTGCCATCAGTGAGTCGAAGAGCTCCTACGAGCAGTACTTC
TRBJ1-2 | TRBV19 | - | - | CASTGVEMRLNGYTF | TGTGCCAGTACAGGGGTAGAAATGCGGCTAAATGGCTACACCTTC
TRBJ1-5 | TRBV15 | - | TRBD1 | CATSSLRQGEDNQPQHF | TGTGCCACCAGCTCTTTACGACAGGGCGAAGATAATCAGCCCCAGCATTTT
TRBJ2-1 | TRBV5-1 | - | - | CASSSTPHPVDGEQFF | TGCGCCAGCAGCTCGACACCCCACCCGGTGGATGGTGAGCAGTTCTTC
TRBJ2-1 | TRBV27 | - | - | CASRKTPSIAALYNEQFF | TGTGCCAGCCGTAAAACCCCCTCCATAGCAGCCCTATACAATGAGCAGTTCTTC
TRBJ2-7 | TRBV10-1 | - | TRBD1 | CASSGTGTYEQYF | TGCGCCAGCAGTGGGACAGGAACCTACGAGCAGTACTTC
TRBJ2-1 | TRBV11-2 | - | TRBD1 | CASSPIKTGTGKHNEQFF | TGTGCCAGCAGCCCGATTAAGACCGGGACAGGGAAACACAATGAGCAGTTCTTC
TRBJ2-1 | TRBV3-1/TRBV3-2 | - | TRBD2 | CASSQIGTSGYNEQFF | TGTGCCAGCAGCCAGATCGGGACTAGCGGTTACAATGAGCAGTTCTTC
TRBJ2-7 | TRBV4-2 | - | TRBD2 | CASSQLAGQTYEQYF | TGTGCCAGCAGCCAACTAGCGGGCCAAACTTACGAGCAGTACTTC
TRBJ2-5 | TRBV5-1 | - | TRBD1 | CASSRGRGSFQETQYF | TGCGCCAGCAGCAGGGGCAGGGGGTCGTTCCAAGAGACCCAGTACTTC
TRBJ2-7 | TRBV27 | once | - | CASSLKSLGYEQYF | TGTGCCAGCAGTTTAAAGTCTCTCGGTTACGAGCAGTACTTC
TRBJ2-2 | TRBV14 | few | - | CASSQERRGRNTGELFF | TGTGCCAGCAGCCAAGAGCGGAGGGGCCGGAACACCGGGGAGCTGTTTTTT
TRBJ2-7 | TRBV27 | - | - | CASSQHNTPQVLPSYEQYF | TGTGCCAGCAGTCAGCACAACACGCCACAGGTGTTACCCTCCTACGAGCAGTACTTC
TRBJ2-1 | TRBV2 | once | - | CASSEALRGGNEQFF | TGTGCCAGCAGTGAAGCGCTCCGGGGTGGCAATGAGCAGTTCTTC
TRBJ2-5 | TRBV9 | - | - | CASDGGLQETQYF | TGTGCCAGCGACGGCGGGCTACAAGAGACCCAGTACTTC
TRBJ2-1 | TRBV5-1 | - | TRBD1 | CASSSPGTDPLGEQFF | TGCGCCAGCAGCTCGCCCGGGACAGATCCCCTCGGTGAGCAGTTCTTC
TRBJ1-4 | TRBV28 | once | - | CASSRFGEKLFF | TGTGCCAGCTCGAGGTTCGGTGAAAAACTGTTTTTT
TRBJ1-5 | TRBV24-1 | - | - | CATSDPRVSNQPQHF | TGTGCCACCAGTGACCCCAGGGTTAGCAATCAGCCCCAGCATTTT
TRBJ2-3 | TRBV5-1 | - | TRBD1 | CASSATGHTDTQYF | TGCGCCAGCAGCGCGACAGGGCACACAGATACGCAGTATTTT
TRBJ2-3 | TRBV27 | - | TRBD1 | CASSSRYGTVVDTQYF | TGTGCCAGCAGTTCGAGGTACGGGACAGTAGTAGATACGCAGTATTTT